This TCR beta chain was profiled in a study of T cell responses to AZD1222 COVID-19 vaccine. At the level of the study: Analysis merged second doses at about 4 or about 12 weeks.

Some clones are missing from TCRdb's copy, which holds only in-frame ones; the method was immunoSEQ multiplex PCR. Of around 130,000 clones in the sample, 70% to 90% were seen once. V lost 0 bases and J lost 6, with 15 bases in between. The CDR3 contains 16 residues. Germline lookup yields CDR1 SGDLS and CDR2 YYNGEE. As to this clone: Its antigen is unidentified.

Study conclusions and caveats: The peak T cell response came first, and repertoires were sampled only after it.

The chain combines TRBV9 with TRBJ1-4; D is ambiguous. This TCR derives from an adult in good health. Sequenced material: peripheral blood, taken on day 0 of AZD1222 vaccination. The CDR3 spells CASSVATRAGDEKLFF. As DNA, the CDR3 is TGTGCCAGCAGCGTAGCTACCCGGGCGGGAGATGAAAAACTGTTTTTT.